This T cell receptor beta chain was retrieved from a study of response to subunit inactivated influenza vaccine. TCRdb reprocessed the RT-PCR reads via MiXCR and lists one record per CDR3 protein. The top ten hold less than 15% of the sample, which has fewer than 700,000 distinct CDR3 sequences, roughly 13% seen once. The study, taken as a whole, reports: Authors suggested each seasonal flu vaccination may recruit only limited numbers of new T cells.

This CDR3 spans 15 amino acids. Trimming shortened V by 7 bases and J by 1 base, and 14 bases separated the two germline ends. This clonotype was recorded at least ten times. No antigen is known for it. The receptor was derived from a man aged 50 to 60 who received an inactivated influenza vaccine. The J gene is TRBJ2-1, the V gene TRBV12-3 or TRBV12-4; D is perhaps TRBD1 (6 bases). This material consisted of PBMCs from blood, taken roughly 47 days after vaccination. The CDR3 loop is CASTPTQGSYNEQFF. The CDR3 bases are TGTGCCAGCACACCAACACAGGGTTCCTACAATGAGCAGTTCTTC.